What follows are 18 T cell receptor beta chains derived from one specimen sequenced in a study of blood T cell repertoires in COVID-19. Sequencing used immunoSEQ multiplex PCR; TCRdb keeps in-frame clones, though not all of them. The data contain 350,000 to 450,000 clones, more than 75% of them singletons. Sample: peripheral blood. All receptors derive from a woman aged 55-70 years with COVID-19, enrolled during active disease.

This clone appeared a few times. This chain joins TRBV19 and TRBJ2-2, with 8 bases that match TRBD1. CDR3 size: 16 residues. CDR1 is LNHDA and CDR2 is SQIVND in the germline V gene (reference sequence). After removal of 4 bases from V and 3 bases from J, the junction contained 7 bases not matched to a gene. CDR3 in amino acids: CASSTRQGRHTGELFF. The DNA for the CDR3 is TGTGCCAGTAGTACCCGACAGGGGAGGCACACCGGGGAGCTGTTTTTT.

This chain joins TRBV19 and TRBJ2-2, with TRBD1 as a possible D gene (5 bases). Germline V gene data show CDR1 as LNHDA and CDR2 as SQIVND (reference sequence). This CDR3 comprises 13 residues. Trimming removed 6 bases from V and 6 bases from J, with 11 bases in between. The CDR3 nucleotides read TGTGCCAGTAGACGACAGACCCCCGGGGAGCTGTTTTTT. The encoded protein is CASRRQTPGELFF. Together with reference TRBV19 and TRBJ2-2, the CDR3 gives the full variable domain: DGGITQSPKYLFRKEGQNVTLSCEQNLNHDAMYWYRQDPGQGLRLIYYSQIVNDFQKGDIAEGYSVSREKKESFPLTVTSAQKNPTAFYLCASRRQTPGELFFGEGSRLTVL.

The CDR3 region is CASRPQGILTDTQYF. The CDR3 DNA reads as TGTGCCAGCAGACCACAGGGGATACTCACAGATACGCAGTATTTT. This chain joins TRBV2 and TRBJ2-3; 7 positions match TRBD1. The CDR3 covers 15 residues. From germline, CDR1 is SNHLY and CDR2 FYNNEI. The V gene end was trimmed by 6 bases and the J gene end by 2 bases; junction bases not matched to a gene: 8.

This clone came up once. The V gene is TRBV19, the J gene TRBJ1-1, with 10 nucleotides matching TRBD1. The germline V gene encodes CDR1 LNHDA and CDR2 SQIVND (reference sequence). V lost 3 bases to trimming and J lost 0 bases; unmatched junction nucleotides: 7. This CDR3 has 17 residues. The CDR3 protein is CASSMPGTGEMNTEAFF. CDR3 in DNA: TGTGCCAGTAGTATGCCCGGGACAGGGGAAATGAACACTGAAGCTTTCTTT.

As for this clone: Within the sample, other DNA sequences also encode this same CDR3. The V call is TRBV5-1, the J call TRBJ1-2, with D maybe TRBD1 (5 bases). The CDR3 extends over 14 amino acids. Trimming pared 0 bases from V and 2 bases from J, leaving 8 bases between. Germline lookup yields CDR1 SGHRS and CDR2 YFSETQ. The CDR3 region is CASSLGQGNYGYTF. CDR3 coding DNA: TGCGCCAGCAGCTTGGGGCAGGGCAACTATGGCTACACCTTC.

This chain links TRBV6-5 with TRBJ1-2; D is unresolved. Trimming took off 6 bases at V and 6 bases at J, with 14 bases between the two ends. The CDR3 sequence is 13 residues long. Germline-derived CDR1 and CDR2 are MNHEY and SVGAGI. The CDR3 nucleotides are TGTGCCAGCAGCCAATGGGTTGGAGATGGCTACACCTTC. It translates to CASSQWVGDGYTF.

The CDR3 DNA follows: TGTGCCACCAGCAGGTCGAGTTTAGCGGGTACTGAAGCTTTCTTT. It codes for CATSRSSLAGTEAFF. The rearrangement links TRBV15 to TRBJ1-1; D is unresolved. Germline V CDR1 and CDR2: LNHNV, YYDKDF (reference sequence). The CDR3 covers 15 residues. V lost 3 bases, J lost 5 bases, and 16 bases lay in between.

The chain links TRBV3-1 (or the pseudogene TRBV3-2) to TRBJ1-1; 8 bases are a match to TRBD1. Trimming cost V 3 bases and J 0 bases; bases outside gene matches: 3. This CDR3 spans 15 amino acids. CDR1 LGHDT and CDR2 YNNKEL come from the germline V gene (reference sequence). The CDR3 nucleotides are TGTGCCAGCAGCCATTGGGACAGGATGAACACTGAAGCTTTCTTT. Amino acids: CASSHWDRMNTEAFF.

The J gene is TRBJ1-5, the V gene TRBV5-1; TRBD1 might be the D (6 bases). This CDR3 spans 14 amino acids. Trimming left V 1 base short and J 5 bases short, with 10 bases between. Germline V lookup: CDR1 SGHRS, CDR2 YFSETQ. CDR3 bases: TGCGCCAGCAGCTTGACAGGGATCCATCAGCCCCAGCATTTT. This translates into CASSLTGIHQPQHF.

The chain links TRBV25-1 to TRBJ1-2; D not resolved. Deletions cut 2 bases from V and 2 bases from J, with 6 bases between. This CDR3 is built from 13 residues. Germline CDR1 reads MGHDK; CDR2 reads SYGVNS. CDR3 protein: CASSEQQNYGYTF. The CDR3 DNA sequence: TGTGCCAGCAGTGAACAACAGAACTATGGCTACACCTTC.

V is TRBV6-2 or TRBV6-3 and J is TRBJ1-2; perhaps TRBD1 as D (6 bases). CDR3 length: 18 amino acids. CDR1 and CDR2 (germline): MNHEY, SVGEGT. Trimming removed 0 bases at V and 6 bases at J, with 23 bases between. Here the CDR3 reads CASSYSPSRTLGADGYTF. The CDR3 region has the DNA TGTGCCAGCAGTTACTCGCCAAGTAGGACATTGGGGGCGGATGGCTACACCTTC.

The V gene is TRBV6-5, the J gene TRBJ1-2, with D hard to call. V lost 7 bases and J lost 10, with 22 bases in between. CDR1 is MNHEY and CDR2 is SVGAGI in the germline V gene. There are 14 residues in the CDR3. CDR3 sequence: CASTRIGLQSVYTF. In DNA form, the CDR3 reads TGTGCCAGCACTAGGATCGGTCTTCAGTCAGTCTACACCTTC.

The CDR3: CAIRDIGNTGELFF. The DNA for the CDR3 is TGTGCCATCCGGGACATAGGAAACACCGGGGAGCTGTTTTTT. V gene TRBV10-3 combines with J gene TRBJ2-2, with D possibly being TRBD1 (6 bases). Germline CDR1 is ENHRY and CDR2 is SYGVKD. The CDR3 contains 14 residues. V was shortened by 8 bases and J by 2 bases, with 12 bases between the two germline ends.

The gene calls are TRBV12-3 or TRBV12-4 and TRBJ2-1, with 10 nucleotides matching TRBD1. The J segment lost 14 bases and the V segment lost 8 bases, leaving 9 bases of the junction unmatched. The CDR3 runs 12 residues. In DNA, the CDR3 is TGTGCCAGCCATAAAAGGGGGACAGGGGAGTTCTTC. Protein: CASHKRGTGEFF.

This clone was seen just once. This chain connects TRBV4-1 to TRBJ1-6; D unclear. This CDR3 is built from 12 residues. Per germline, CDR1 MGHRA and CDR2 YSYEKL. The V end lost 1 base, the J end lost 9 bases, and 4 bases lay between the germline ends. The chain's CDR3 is CASSQVSSPLHF. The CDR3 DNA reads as TGCGCCAGCAGCCAAGTATCTTCACCCCTCCACTTT.

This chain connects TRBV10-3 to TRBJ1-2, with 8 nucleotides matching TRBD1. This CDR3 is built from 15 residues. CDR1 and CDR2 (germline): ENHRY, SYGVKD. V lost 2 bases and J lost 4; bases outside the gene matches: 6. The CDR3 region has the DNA TGTGCCATCAGTGAGAAGGACAGGGTTATCTATGGCTACACCTTC. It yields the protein CAISEKDRVIYGYTF.

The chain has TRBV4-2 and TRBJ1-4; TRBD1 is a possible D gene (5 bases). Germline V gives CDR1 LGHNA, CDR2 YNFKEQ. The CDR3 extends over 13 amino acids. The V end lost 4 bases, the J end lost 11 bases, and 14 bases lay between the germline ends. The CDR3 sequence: CASSPGDEGKLFF. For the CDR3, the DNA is TGTGCCAGCAGCCCGGGAGATGAGGGGAAACTGTTTTTT.

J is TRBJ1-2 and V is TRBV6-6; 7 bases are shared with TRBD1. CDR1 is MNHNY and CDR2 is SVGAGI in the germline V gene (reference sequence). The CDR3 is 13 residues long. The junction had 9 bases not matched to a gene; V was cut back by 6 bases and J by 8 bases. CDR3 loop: CASRSTGSRGYTF. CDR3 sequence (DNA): TGTGCCAGCAGATCGACAGGGTCTCGGGGCTACACCTTC.